A selection of T cell receptor beta chains follows, all from one sample in a study of T cells in Graves' hyperthyroidism and ophthalmopathy. One entry per CDR3 protein results from TCRdb running MiXCR on the multiplex PCR reads. This table has hundreds of thousands of distinct CDR3 sequences, around 15% appearing once. Sequencing was done on a sample of blood. These receptors all stem from a woman in her forties or fifties with Graves' ophthalmopathy. CDR3s include the opening cysteine and the closing phenylalanine or tryptophan. D genes are given only for firm matches. Some rows mark clone size as missing; the rest say once, few, many or name a class of expanded clone.

j_gene: TRBJ2-7; v_gene: TRBV12-3/TRBV12-4; d_gene: .; abundance: many; CDR3nt: TGTGCCAGCAGTTGGGGACCTGGTTCGGGTATTGCCTACGAGCAGTACTTC; CDR3aa: CASSWGPGSGIAYEQYF
j_gene: TRBJ2-1; v_gene: TRBV27; d_gene: .; abundance: many; CDR3nt: TGTGCCAGCAGGGAGACTAGGGGGAGGTACAATGAGCAGTTCTTC; CDR3aa: CASRETRGRYNEQFF
j_gene: TRBJ1-5; v_gene: TRBV28; d_gene: .; abundance: many; CDR3nt: TGTGCCAGCTATGAAGGGATACGAAATCAGCCCCAGCATTTT; CDR3aa: CASYEGIRNQPQHF
j_gene: TRBJ2-1; v_gene: TRBV4-2; d_gene: .; abundance: .; CDR3nt: TGTGCCAGCAGCCCTGTTGGAACGAGAATCAATGAGCAGTTCTTC; CDR3aa: CASSPVGTRINEQFF
j_gene: TRBJ2-5; v_gene: TRBV7-2; d_gene: TRBD1; abundance: .; CDR3nt: TGTGCCAGCAGCTTGGGGACAGGGAGCCTCAAACAAGAGACCCAGTACTTC; CDR3aa: CASSLGTGSLKQETQYF
j_gene: TRBJ2-7; v_gene: TRBV6-2/TRBV6-3; d_gene: .; abundance: many; CDR3nt: TGTGCCAGCAGTTCGCGGCTAGCTCTAACCTACGAGCAGTACTTC; CDR3aa: CASSSRLALTYEQYF
j_gene: TRBJ1-5; v_gene: TRBV5-8; d_gene: TRBD1; abundance: .; CDR3nt: TGTGCCAGCAGTCCCCCGCTCCAGGGACAGGGGTTTCAGCCCCAGCATTTT; CDR3aa: CASSPPLQGQGFQPQHF
j_gene: TRBJ2-7; v_gene: TRBV5-1; d_gene: .; abundance: .; CDR3nt: TGCGCCAGCAGCTCCCAACTAGCACCTCGATCCTACGAGCAGTACTTC; CDR3aa: CASSSQLAPRSYEQYF
j_gene: TRBJ1-1; v_gene: TRBV12-3/TRBV12-4; d_gene: .; abundance: .; CDR3nt: TGTGCCAGCAGCCAACCTGACCTAATGAACACCGAAGCTTTCTTT; CDR3aa: CASSQPDLMNTEAFF
j_gene: TRBJ2-3; v_gene: TRBV13; d_gene: .; abundance: .; CDR3nt: TGTGCCAGCAGCTCTCTTTTGGAGGAGACAGATACGCAGTATTTT; CDR3aa: CASSSLLEETDTQYF
j_gene: TRBJ2-7; v_gene: TRBV5-6; d_gene: TRBD2; abundance: .; CDR3nt: TGTGCCAGCAGCAATCCGGGACTAGCGAACGAGCAGTACTTC; CDR3aa: CASSNPGLANEQYF
j_gene: TRBJ1-6; v_gene: TRBV7-2; d_gene: .; abundance: many; CDR3nt: TGTGCCAGCTCCGGGATCGCCATGGGTAATTCACCCCTCCACTTT; CDR3aa: CASSGIAMGNSPLHF
j_gene: TRBJ1-4; v_gene: TRBV28; d_gene: .; abundance: few; CDR3nt: TGTGCCAGCAGTTTATGGACCCCTGCAACTAATGAAAAACTGTTTTTT; CDR3aa: CASSLWTPATNEKLFF
j_gene: TRBJ2-6; v_gene: TRBV6-2/TRBV6-3; d_gene: .; abundance: many; CDR3nt: TGTGCCAGCAGTCCGCCCGTGGGGGCCAACGTCCTGACTTTC; CDR3aa: CASSPPVGANVLTF
j_gene: TRBJ1-2; v_gene: TRBV18; d_gene: .; abundance: many; CDR3nt: TGTGCCAGCTCACGCCAGGGACCGAACTATGGCTACACCTTC; CDR3aa: CASSRQGPNYGYTF
j_gene: TRBJ2-1; v_gene: TRBV7-6; d_gene: TRBD2; abundance: few; CDR3nt: TGTGCCAGCAGCTTAATCGAAGCGGGAGCTCACAATGAGCAGTTCTTC; CDR3aa: CASSLIEAGAHNEQFF
j_gene: TRBJ2-1; v_gene: TRBV20-1; d_gene: .; abundance: many; CDR3nt: TGCAGTGCTAGGTCGAGTACCTACAATGAGCAGTTCTTC; CDR3aa: CSARSSTYNEQFF
j_gene: TRBJ2-7; v_gene: TRBV20-1; d_gene: TRBD2; abundance: .; CDR3nt: TGCAGTGCCACCAACCACCTTAGCGGGAGAAGCTACGAGCAGTACTTC; CDR3aa: CSATNHLSGRSYEQYF
j_gene: TRBJ2-3; v_gene: TRBV14; d_gene: TRBD2; abundance: many; CDR3nt: TGTGCCAGCAGCCACCAGCTAGCGGGAATGGATACGCAGTATTTT; CDR3aa: CASSHQLAGMDTQYF
j_gene: TRBJ2-1; v_gene: TRBV7-8; d_gene: TRBD2; abundance: many; CDR3nt: TGTGCCAGCAGGTCGCGCGGGCTAGCGGCCTACAATGAGCAGTTCTTC; CDR3aa: CASRSRGLAAYNEQFF
j_gene: TRBJ2-7; v_gene: TRBV9; d_gene: .; abundance: few; CDR3nt: TGTGCCAGCAGCCCGGACGATCGGGGCCCCTACGAGCAGTACTTC; CDR3aa: CASSPDDRGPYEQYF
j_gene: TRBJ2-5; v_gene: TRBV28; d_gene: .; abundance: few; CDR3nt: TGTGCCAGCAGACCTCGGACTGAAGAGACCCAGTACTTC; CDR3aa: CASRPRTEETQYF
j_gene: TRBJ1-5; v_gene: TRBV5-6; d_gene: .; abundance: many; CDR3nt: TGTGCCAGCAGCCCGGGCCGGGCTAGCAATCAGCCCCAGCATTTT; CDR3aa: CASSPGRASNQPQHF
j_gene: TRBJ2-3; v_gene: TRBV30; d_gene: TRBD2; abundance: many; CDR3nt: TGTGCCTGGTCCGGGGCGATACAGCGGGGTTACACAGATACGCAGTATTTT; CDR3aa: CAWSGAIQRGYTDTQYF
j_gene: TRBJ2-1; v_gene: TRBV27; d_gene: .; abundance: many; CDR3nt: TGTGCCAGCAGTAATCCGGGACGTTACAATGAGCAGTTCTTC; CDR3aa: CASSNPGRYNEQFF
j_gene: TRBJ2-1; v_gene: TRBV7-2; d_gene: TRBD2; abundance: .; CDR3nt: TGTGCCAGCAGCGCAATAGCGAGCGGGAATCGGTTCTTC; CDR3aa: CASSAIASGNRFF
j_gene: TRBJ2-1; v_gene: TRBV7-2; d_gene: TRBD2; abundance: .; CDR3nt: TGTGCCAGCAGCTTAGAAGGGGCTAGCGGGCCACTCAATGAGCAGTTCTTC; CDR3aa: CASSLEGASGPLNEQFF
j_gene: TRBJ2-4; v_gene: TRBV12-3/TRBV12-4; d_gene: .; abundance: many; CDR3nt: TGTGCCAGCAGTCCTCTTTTAGCCAAAAACATTCAGTACTTC; CDR3aa: CASSPLLAKNIQYF
j_gene: TRBJ2-2; v_gene: TRBV12-5; d_gene: TRBD2; abundance: many; CDR3nt: TGTGCTAGTGGCCGACTAGCGGGAGGGACCGGGGAGCTGTTTTTT; CDR3aa: CASGRLAGGTGELFF
j_gene: TRBJ2-7; v_gene: TRBV20-1; d_gene: .; abundance: .; CDR3nt: TGCAGTGCTACTGAGGGAATAGGGGGTAGGAGCGAGCAGTACTTC; CDR3aa: CSATEGIGGRSEQYF
j_gene: TRBJ1-5; v_gene: TRBV12-3/TRBV12-4; d_gene: .; abundance: many; CDR3nt: TGTGCCAGCAGTTTAAGGCCCTATAGCAATCAGCCCCAGCATTTT; CDR3aa: CASSLRPYSNQPQHF
j_gene: TRBJ1-5; v_gene: TRBV2; d_gene: .; abundance: many; CDR3nt: TGTGCCAGCAGTGTATCGGGACTAAATCAGCCCCAGCATTTT; CDR3aa: CASSVSGLNQPQHF
j_gene: TRBJ2-5; v_gene: TRBV30; d_gene: TRBD2; abundance: .; CDR3nt: TGTGCCTGGAGTCCGGGGGATAGCGGGAGGGCCCAGTACTTC; CDR3aa: CAWSPGDSGRAQYF
j_gene: TRBJ1-5; v_gene: TRBV19; d_gene: .; abundance: few; CDR3nt: TGTGCCAGTAGTATAGTTCGGTCTACAGATCAGCCCCAGCATTTT; CDR3aa: CASSIVRSTDQPQHF
j_gene: TRBJ2-1; v_gene: TRBV24-1; d_gene: .; abundance: .; CDR3nt: TGTGCCACCAGTGACACTCTGGGGTCCGGGACCGAAAGAGCGGGTGAGCAGTTCTTC; CDR3aa: CATSDTLGSGTERAGEQFF
j_gene: TRBJ1-4; v_gene: TRBV29-1; d_gene: .; abundance: .; CDR3nt: TGCAGCGTTGGCCTATACAACAACTCGAAAGGTGAAAAACTGTTTTTT; CDR3aa: CSVGLYNNSKGEKLFF
j_gene: TRBJ2-5; v_gene: TRBV14; d_gene: .; abundance: .; CDR3nt: TGTGCCAGCAGCCAAGGTCCTCGGGGGTACCAAGAGACCCAGTACTTC; CDR3aa: CASSQGPRGYQETQYF
j_gene: TRBJ2-7; v_gene: TRBV20-1; d_gene: .; abundance: .; CDR3nt: TGCAGTGCCAGGACGACTACCTACGAGCAGTACTTC; CDR3aa: CSARTTTYEQYF
j_gene: TRBJ2-1; v_gene: TRBV6-1; d_gene: TRBD2; abundance: .; CDR3nt: TGTGCCAGCAGAAACTTAGCGGGAAGGTACAATGAGCAGTTCTTC; CDR3aa: CASRNLAGRYNEQFF
j_gene: TRBJ1-6; v_gene: TRBV5-1; d_gene: TRBD1; abundance: many; CDR3nt: TGCGCCAGCAGCCCGGGACAGGGACTTGTACGGAATTCACCCCTCCACTTT; CDR3aa: CASSPGQGLVRNSPLHF
j_gene: TRBJ2-3; v_gene: TRBV6-2/TRBV6-3; d_gene: .; abundance: .; CDR3nt: TGTGCCAGCAGTTTTGTGTTGGGCTCCCTCACAGATACGCAGTATTTT; CDR3aa: CASSFVLGSLTDTQYF